Each of the 22 T cell receptor beta chains below was sequenced from the same sample in a study of breast tumors, draining lymph nodes, adjacent tissues. Samples came from axillary lymph nodes draining the breast cancer. TCRdb passed the multiplex PCR reads through MiXCR, listing each CDR3 protein once. The sample lists about 130,000 distinct CDR3 sequences, nearly 20% occurring once. Sequenced input: axillary lymph node tissue. The receptors shown here come from a female donor with breast cancer. Some clones in this sample may be carry-over from other donors' samples.

This clonotype appeared many times. The genes are TRBV2 and TRBJ2-2; TRBD1 aligns across 9 bases. CDR3 length: 15 residues. Germline loops: CDR1 SNHLY, CDR2 FYNNEI. With V trimmed by 6 bases and J by 5 bases, 7 bases remained unmatched. CDR3 in DNA: TGTGCCAGCAGACAGGGGGCAGTTATGACCGGGGAGCTGTTTTTT. Amino acids: CASRQGAVMTGELFF.

This clonotype was seen at least ten times. This chain connects TRBV19 to TRBJ1-3; tentative D call: TRBD1 (5 bases). V gave up 5 bases and J gave up 3 bases, with 14 bases separating them. The germline CDR1 and CDR2 sequences are LNHDA and SQIVND (reference sequence). The CDR3 spans 15 residues. CDR3 in DNA: TGTGCCAGTAGTGTGCAGGGTCACGGTGGAAACACCATATATTTT. Protein product: CASSVQGHGGNTIYF.

This clonotype has a count of ten or more. The CDR3 protein is CASSWKGDSDNEQFF. CDR3 DNA sequence: TGCGCCAGCAGCTGGAAAGGGGACAGCGACAATGAGCAGTTCTTC. The chain is built from TRBV5-1 and TRBJ2-1, with 7 bases matching TRBD1. CDR3 length equals 15 residues. Germline V gives CDR1 SGHRS, CDR2 YFSETQ. V dropped 3 bases and J dropped 5; count of bases not matched to a gene: 8.

This clonotype was found many times. The rearrangement joins TRBV5-6 to TRBJ2-1; D may be TRBD1 (6 bases). Germline CDR1 and CDR2: SGHDT and YYEEEE. This CDR3 comprises 14 residues. V was shortened by 2 bases and J by 5 bases, with 11 bases between the two germline ends. CDR3 bases: TGTGCCAGCAGCTTTCTTGGGACAAACAATGAGCAGTTCTTC. This translates into CASSFLGTNNEQFF.

The sample holds many counts of this clonotype. V usage is TRBV2 and J usage is TRBJ2-2; no clear D gene. Germline V gene data show CDR1 as SNHLY and CDR2 as FYNNEI. The CDR3 is 12 residues long. V was pared by 4 bases and J by 5 bases, with 5 bases between. The CDR3 DNA is TGTGCCAGCAGTGTGGGAACCGGGGAGCTGTTTTTT. It encodes CASSVGTGELFF.

Turning to this clonotype: One end of the junction varies from germline; a read error may be responsible. The rearrangement joins TRBV18 to TRBJ2-2, with 11 bases identical to TRBD1. The CDR3 totals 16 residues. Germline V gene data show CDR1 as KGHSH and CDR2 as LQKENI. The CDR3 loop reads CANSPGQGALAGELFF. CDR3 nucleotides: TGTGCCAACTCACCTGGACAGGGGGCCTTGGCCGGGGAGCTGTTTTTT. Full variable domain (outside the CDR3, taken from reference TRBV18 and TRBJ2-2): NAGVMQNPRHLVRRRGQEARLRCSPMKGHSHVYWYRQLPEEGLKFMVYLQKENIIDESGMPKERFSAEFPKEGPSILRIQQVVRGDSAAYFCANSPGQGALAGELFFGEGSRLTVL.

Notes on this clonotype: Given a much more abundant clone one base away, this may be a read error. The rearrangement uses TRBV6-5 and TRBJ2-7; weak D call: TRBD2 (5 bases). The V and J ends lost 5 bases and 4 bases respectively, with 12 bases between them. CDR1 and CDR2 from the germline V gene are MNHEY and SVGAGI. This CDR3 spans 13 amino acids. The CDR3 DNA follows: TGTGCCAGCAGTCACGGGGTAGCATACGAGCAGTACTTC. Protein product: CASSHGVAYEQYF.

The sample holds many counts of this clonotype. This sequence joins TRBV19 and TRBJ1-6; tentatively, D is TRBD1 (5 bases). The germline gives CDR1 LNHDA, CDR2 SQIVND (reference sequence). Trimming left V 4 bases short and J 7 bases short, with 14 bases between. This CDR3 is built from 15 residues. CDR3: CASSRTQLANSPLHF. The DNA of the CDR3 is TGTGCCAGTAGTAGGACACAATTAGCAAATTCACCCCTCCACTTT.

This clonotype was counted ten times or more. The chain employs TRBV3-1 and TRBJ2-7; D is ambiguous. V lost 1 base and J 1 base, leaving 8 bases between the germline ends. CDR1 and CDR2 (germline): LGHDT, YNNKEL (reference sequence). The CDR3 totals 14 residues. This CDR3 is CASSQVQLSYEQYF. The CDR3, as DNA: TGTGCCAGCAGCCAAGTCCAGCTATCCTACGAGCAGTACTTC.

Notes on this clonotype: Relative to the germline gene, one junction end is altered; a read error may explain this. The CDR3 sequence is CASSLNYELYF. The CDR3 DNA reads as TGTGCCAGCAGCTTAAACTACGAGCTGTACTTC. This rearrangement joins TRBV5-6 to TRBJ2-7; D unclear. CDR3 length equals 11 residues. Germline values: CDR1 SGHDT, CDR2 YYEEEE.

This clonotype has at least ten counts. The chain combines TRBV7-9 with TRBJ2-7, with D possibly matching TRBD2 (7 bases). CDR3 length: 15 residues. Trimming took 5 bases from V and 3 from J, leaving 17 bases between them. Germline V gene data show CDR1 as SEHNR and CDR2 as FQNEAQ (reference sequence). DNA for the CDR3: TGTGCCAGCAGCCCAGAGGGGGACTATTTCTACGAGCAGTACTTC. It encodes CASSPEGDYFYEQYF.

The sample holds a few counts of this clonotype. This chain connects TRBV7-3 to TRBJ2-4, with 11 bases that match TRBD2. This CDR3 has 16 residues. Trimming cost V 2 bases and J 9 bases; bases outside gene matches: 9. Germline-derived CDR1 and CDR2 are SGHTA and FQGTGA. The CDR3: CASSLGTSGGTSIQYF. The CDR3 DNA sequence: TGTGCCAGCAGCTTAGGGACTAGCGGAGGCACAAGCATTCAGTACTTC.

The rearrangement uses TRBV5-6 and TRBJ2-1; no definite D call. The CDR3 loop spans 15 amino acids. Trimming removed 0 bases at V and 3 bases at J, with 10 bases between. Germline assignment: CDR1 SGHDT and CDR2 YYEEEE. The chain's CDR3 is CASSLDRYFYNEQFF. In DNA, the CDR3 is TGTGCCAGCAGCTTGGATCGCTACTTCTACAATGAGCAGTTCTTC. Full variable domain (outside the CDR3, taken from reference TRBV5-6 and TRBJ2-1): DAGVTQSPTHLIKTRGQQVTLRCSPKSGHDTVSWYQQALGQGPQFIFQYYEEEERQRGNFPDRFSGHQFPNYSSELNVNALLLGDSALYLCASSLDRYFYNEQFFGPGTRLTVL.

Points on this clonotype: A much larger clone lies a single base off, so this may be a read error. The chain employs TRBV20-1 and TRBJ1-4; 7 nucleotides agree with TRBD1. The CDR3 contains 14 residues. Unmatched junction bases numbered 8, after V lost 3 bases and J lost 7 bases. The germline V gene has CDR1 DFQATT and CDR2 SNEGSKA (reference sequence). CDR3 residues: CSARGNRTGEKLFF. CDR3 bases: TGCAGTGCTAGGGGAAACAGGACAGGTGAAAAACTGTTTTTT.

Concerning this clonotype: This may be a read error: a much more frequent sequence differs by one nucleotide. The V gene is TRBV2, the J gene TRBJ2-1, with D maybe TRBD1 (5 bases). The CDR3 length is 13 residues. Germline lookup yields CDR1 SNHLY and CDR2 FYNNEI. CDR3: CANSLDSNNEQSF. CDR3 nucleotides: TGTGCCAATTCATTAGACAGTAACAATGAGCAGTCCTTC.

The rearrangement joins TRBV7-2 to TRBJ2-1; 9 nucleotides match TRBD2. CDR3 size: 17 residues. Unmatched junction bases numbered 12, after V lost 4 bases and J lost 5 bases. The germline V gene encodes CDR1 SGHTA and CDR2 FQGNSA. The CDR3 sequence: CASSYPSSGGWDNEQFF. The CDR3, as DNA: TGTGCCAGCAGCTACCCTAGTAGCGGGGGTTGGGACAATGAGCAGTTCTTC.

This clonotype occurred many times. The CDR3 DNA reads TGTGCCAGCAGTGCTTACAGGGCTGGCTACACCTTC. This gives the protein CASSAYRAGYTF. The rearrangement links TRBV2 to TRBJ1-2; tentatively, D is TRBD1 (6 bases). V lost 4 bases, J lost 7 bases, and 10 bases lay in between. The CDR3 loop spans 12 amino acids. Per germline, CDR1 SNHLY and CDR2 FYNNEI.

DNA for the CDR3: TGTGCCAGCAGCTTAGGAGGGGCCAAGGCCCAGTACTTC. Translating it yields CASSLGGAKAQYF. The chain couples TRBV7-9 to TRBJ2-5; D tentatively fits TRBD1 or TRBD2 (5 bases each). Germline-derived CDR1 and CDR2 are SEHNR and FQNEAQ (reference sequence). Trimming took off 1 base at V and 9 bases at J, with 12 bases between the two ends. The CDR3 is 13 amino acids.

This clonotype was seen many times. The chain carries TRBV7-3 and TRBJ2-5, with TRBD2 matching 8 bases. The V segment lost 1 base and the J segment 4 bases; nucleotides outside the gene matches: 20. The CDR3 totals 20 residues. Germline CDR1 reads SGHTA; CDR2 reads FQGTGA. The CDR3 DNA reads as TGTGCCAGCAGCTTAAGAGGTGGGGGCTGGACAGCGGGAGAGGTAGAGACCCAGTACTTC. Translation: CASSLRGGGWTAGEVETQYF.

This clonotype was observed at least ten times. The chain employs TRBV6-5 and TRBJ1-6, with a tentative D call TRBD1 (6 bases). This CDR3 is built from 16 residues. Germline values: CDR1 MNHEY, CDR2 SVGAGI. V dropped 6 bases and J dropped 5 bases, with 17 bases sitting between them. This CDR3 reads CASSPTRTANNSPLHF. In DNA form, the CDR3 reads TGTGCCAGCAGCCCAACGAGGACAGCCAATAATTCACCCCTCCACTTT.

As concerns this clonotype: Just one base apart from a much larger clone, this may be a read error. The V call is TRBV25-1, the J call TRBJ1-4; perhaps TRBD1 as D (6 bases). The CDR3 loop spans 15 amino acids. Germline-derived CDR1 and CDR2 are MGHDK and SYGVNS. V was trimmed by 3 bases and J by 9 bases, leaving 17 bases between them. CDR3 DNA sequence: TGTGCCAGCAGTGATAACCTACGGAGGGGGAAAAAACTGTTTTTT. It encodes CASSDNLRRGKKLFF.

As for this clonotype: Germline and junction disagree at one end, which may indicate a read error. The V and J genes are TRBV9 and TRBJ2-5, with 8 positions matching TRBD2. The CDR3 is made up of 14 amino acids. The germline V gene has CDR1 SGDLS and CDR2 YYNGEE. The CDR3 loop reads CASSLTGGAETHYF. CDR3 DNA: TGTGCTAGCAGCTTAACCGGGGGGGCAGAGACCCACTACTTC.